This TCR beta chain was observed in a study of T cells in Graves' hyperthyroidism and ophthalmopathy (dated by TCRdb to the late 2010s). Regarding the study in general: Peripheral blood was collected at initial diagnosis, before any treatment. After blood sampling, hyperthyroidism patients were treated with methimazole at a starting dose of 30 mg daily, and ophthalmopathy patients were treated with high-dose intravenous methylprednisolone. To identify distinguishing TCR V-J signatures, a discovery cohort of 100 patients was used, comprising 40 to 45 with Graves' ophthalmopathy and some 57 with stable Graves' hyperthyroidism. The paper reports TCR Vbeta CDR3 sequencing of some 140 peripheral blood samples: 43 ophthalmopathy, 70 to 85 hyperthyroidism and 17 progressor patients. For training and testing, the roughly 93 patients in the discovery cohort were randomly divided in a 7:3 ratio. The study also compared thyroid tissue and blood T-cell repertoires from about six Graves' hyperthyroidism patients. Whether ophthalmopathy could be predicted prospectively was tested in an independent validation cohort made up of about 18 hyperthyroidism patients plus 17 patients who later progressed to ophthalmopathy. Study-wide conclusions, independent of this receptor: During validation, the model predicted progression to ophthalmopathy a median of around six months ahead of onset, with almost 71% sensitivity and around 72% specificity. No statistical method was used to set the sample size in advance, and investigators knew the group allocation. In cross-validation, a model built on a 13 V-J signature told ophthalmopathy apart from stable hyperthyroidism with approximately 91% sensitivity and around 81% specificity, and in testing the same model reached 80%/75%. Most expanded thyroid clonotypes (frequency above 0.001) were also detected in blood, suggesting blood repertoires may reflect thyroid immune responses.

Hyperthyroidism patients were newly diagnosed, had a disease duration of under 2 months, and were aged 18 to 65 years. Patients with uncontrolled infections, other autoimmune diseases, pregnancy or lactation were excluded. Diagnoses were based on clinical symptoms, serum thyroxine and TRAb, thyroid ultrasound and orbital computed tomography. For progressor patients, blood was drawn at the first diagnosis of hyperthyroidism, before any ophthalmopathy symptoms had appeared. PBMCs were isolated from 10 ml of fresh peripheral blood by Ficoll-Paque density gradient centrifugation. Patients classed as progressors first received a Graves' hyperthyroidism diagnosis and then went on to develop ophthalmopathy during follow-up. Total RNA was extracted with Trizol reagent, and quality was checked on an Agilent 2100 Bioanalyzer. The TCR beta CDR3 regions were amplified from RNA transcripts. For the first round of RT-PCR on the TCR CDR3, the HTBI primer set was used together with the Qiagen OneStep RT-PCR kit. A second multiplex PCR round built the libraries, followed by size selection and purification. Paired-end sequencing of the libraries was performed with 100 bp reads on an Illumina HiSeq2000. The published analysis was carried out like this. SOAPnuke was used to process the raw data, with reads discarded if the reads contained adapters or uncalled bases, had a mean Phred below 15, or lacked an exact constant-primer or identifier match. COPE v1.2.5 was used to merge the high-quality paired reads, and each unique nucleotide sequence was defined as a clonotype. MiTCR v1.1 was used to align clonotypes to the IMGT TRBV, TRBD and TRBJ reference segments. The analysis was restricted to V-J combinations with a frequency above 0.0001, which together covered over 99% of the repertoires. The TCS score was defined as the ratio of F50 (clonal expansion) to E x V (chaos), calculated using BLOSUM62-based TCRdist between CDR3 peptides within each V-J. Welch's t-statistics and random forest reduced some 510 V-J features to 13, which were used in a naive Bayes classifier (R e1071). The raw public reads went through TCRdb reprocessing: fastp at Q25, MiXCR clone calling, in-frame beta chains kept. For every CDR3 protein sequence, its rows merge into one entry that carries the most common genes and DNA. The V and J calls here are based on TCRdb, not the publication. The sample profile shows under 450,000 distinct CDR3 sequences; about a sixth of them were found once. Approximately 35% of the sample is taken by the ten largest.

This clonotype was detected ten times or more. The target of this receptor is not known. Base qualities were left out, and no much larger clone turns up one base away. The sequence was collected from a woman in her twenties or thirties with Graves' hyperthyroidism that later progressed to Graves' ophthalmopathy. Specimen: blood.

The nucleotide sequence is TGCAGTGCTAGGGACGTCGTTCCTTCCTATAATTCACCCCTCCACTTT. Protein translation: CSARDVVPSYNSPLHF. The chain links TRBV20-1 with TRBJ1-6; the D gene remains uncertain. V loses 3 bases of germline sequence and J loses 1 base, and the interval between the two ends is 13 bases. Counted from cysteine to phenylalanine, this CDR3 has 16 amino acids. Just CDR3 DNA is preserved here, 48 bases in frame from base 1. CDR1 and CDR2 were assigned from the germline V gene (reference sequence) as DFQATT and SNEGSKA.